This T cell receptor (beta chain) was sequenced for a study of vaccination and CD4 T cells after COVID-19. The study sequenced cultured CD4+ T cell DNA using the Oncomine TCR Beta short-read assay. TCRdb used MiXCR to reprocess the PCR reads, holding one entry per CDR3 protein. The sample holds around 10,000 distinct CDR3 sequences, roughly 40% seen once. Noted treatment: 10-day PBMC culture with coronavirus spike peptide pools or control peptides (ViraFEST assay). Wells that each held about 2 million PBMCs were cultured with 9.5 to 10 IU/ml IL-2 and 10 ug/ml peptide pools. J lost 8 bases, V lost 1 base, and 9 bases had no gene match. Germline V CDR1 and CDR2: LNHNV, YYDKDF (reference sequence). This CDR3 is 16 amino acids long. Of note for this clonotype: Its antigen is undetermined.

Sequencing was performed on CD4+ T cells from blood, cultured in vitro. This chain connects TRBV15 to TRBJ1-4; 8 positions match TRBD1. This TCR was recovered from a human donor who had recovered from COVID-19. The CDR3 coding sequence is TGTGCCACCAGCAGAGTTTACGGGACAGGCGGCGAAAAACTGTTTTTT. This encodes CATSRVYGTGGEKLFF.